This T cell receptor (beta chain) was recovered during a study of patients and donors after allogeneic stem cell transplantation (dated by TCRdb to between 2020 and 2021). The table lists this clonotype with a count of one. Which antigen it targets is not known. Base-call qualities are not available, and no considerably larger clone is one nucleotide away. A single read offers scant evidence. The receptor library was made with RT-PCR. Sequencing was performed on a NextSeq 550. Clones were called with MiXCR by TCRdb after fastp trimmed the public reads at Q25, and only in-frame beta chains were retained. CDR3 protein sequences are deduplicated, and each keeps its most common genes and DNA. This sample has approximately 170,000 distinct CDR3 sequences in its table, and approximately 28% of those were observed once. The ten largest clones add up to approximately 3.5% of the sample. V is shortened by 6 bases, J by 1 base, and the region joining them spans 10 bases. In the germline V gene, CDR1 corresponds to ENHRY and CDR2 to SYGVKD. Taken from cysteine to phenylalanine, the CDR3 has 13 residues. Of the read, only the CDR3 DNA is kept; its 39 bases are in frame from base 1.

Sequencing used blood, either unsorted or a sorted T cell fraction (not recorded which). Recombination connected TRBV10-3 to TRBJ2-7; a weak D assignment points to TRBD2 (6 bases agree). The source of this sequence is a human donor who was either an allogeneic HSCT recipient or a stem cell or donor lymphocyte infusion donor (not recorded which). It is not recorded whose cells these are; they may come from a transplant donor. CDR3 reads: CAISGTPSYEQYF. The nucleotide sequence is TGTGCCATCAGCGGGACTCCATCCTACGAGCAGTACTTC.